This T cell receptor (beta chain) is from a study of T cell repertoires in cytomegalovirus infection. TCRdb called the reads again in MiXCR, with one record for every CDR3 protein. The table has 500,000 to 600,000 distinct CDR3 sequences, more than 15% seen once; the top ten hold approximately 24%. The CDR3 covers 15 residues. The V gene's germline CDR1 is LGHDT and CDR2 YNNKEL (reference sequence). The V segment lost 7 bases and the J segment 5 bases; nucleotides outside the gene matches: 14. Sequenced: CD8+ T cells from PBMCs. This chain joins TRBV3-1 and TRBJ2-7; the match to TRBD2 covers 7 bases. This receptor was taken from a human donor in good health (CMV status not recorded). Some clones in this sample may be carry-over from other donors' samples. The CDR3 sequence is CASNGEGGSPHEQYF. CDR3 coding DNA: TGTGCCAGCAACGGAGAGGGCGGGAGTCCCCACGAGCAGTACTTC.